This TCR beta chain was obtained from a study of blood T cell repertoires in COVID-19. Study-level background: Italy, Spain and the United States were the sources of the convalescent and acute COVID-19 samples. T cells, B-cell-depleted T cells, or PBMCs provided the cDNA or gDNA that served as material.

As processed by the authors: For nucleated cells, counts were estimated from reference gene primer amplification. Sequencing used immunoSEQ multiplex PCR; TCRdb keeps in-frame clones, though not all of them. V and J calls and clone size are copied from that table; D and trimming were computed from the DNA. The profile shows 75,000 to 90,000 clones, about 87% of them singletons. V lost 5 bases and J lost 2, with 9 bases in between. The CDR3 contains 13 residues. The germline CDR1 and CDR2 sequences are MNHEY and SVGAGI. The genes are TRBV6-5 and TRBJ1-2, with a weak D call TRBD1 (5 bases). The receptor was derived from a man aged 80 or over with acute or convalescent COVID-19. Sequencing used peripheral blood. The CDR3 sequence: CASSLQENYGYTF. CDR3 DNA sequence: TGTGCCAGCAGTCTACAGGAAAACTATGGCTACACCTTC.